The table lists the clone carrying this T cell receptor (beta chain) with a count of one. Antigen unknown. Sequencing was performed with immunoSEQ multiplex PCR; in TCRdb, only in-frame clones are kept and a portion is missing. The table records about 80,000 clones, approximately 84% of them present only once. Peripheral blood came from all dose cohorts at three timepoints. V was pared by 5 bases and J by 4 bases, with 7 bases of the junction left unmatched. Germline V gene lookup returns CDR1 MNHNS and CDR2 SASEGT. This CDR3 has 15 residues. This entry is derived from a study of OX40 agonist ivuxolimab in advanced cancers. Study summary: The patients' treatment was ivuxolimab, an agonistic anti-OX40 (CD134) antibody. Of mixed ages from about 20 to 90 and averaging roughly 64 years, the group was roughly 85% male. Overall study results and limits: More expanded clones were found, on average, in CD8+ than in CD4+ T cells.

The receptor comes from an adult with an advanced solid tumor such as melanoma, head and neck, liver or kidney cancer. The material was CD4+ or CD8+ T cells sorted from blood, obtained in a trial of the OX40 agonist ivuxolimab. The chain joins TRBV6-1 to TRBJ2-1; 8 nucleotides line up with TRBD1. The CDR3 loop reads CASSPGTGVYNEQFF. The CDR3 nucleotides read TGTGCCAGCAGTCCCGGGACAGGAGTTTACAATGAGCAGTTCTTC.